This entry features one T cell receptor (beta chain) sequence. What it binds is unknown. Trimming took 5 bases from V and 3 from J, leaving 6 bases between them. The CDR3 runs to 12 residues. Looked up from germline, CDR1 is SGHDN and CDR2 is FVKESK. This entry is derived from a study of cytotoxic CD8 clonotypes in ibrutinib-treated CLL. Findings and limits, study-wide: Public clonotypes, rarely seen, contracted or held steady on treatment.

With sequencing, the targeted depth ranged from 1 in 200,000 to 1 in 1 million T cells. Repertoires were generated with immunoSEQ multiplex PCR, while TCRdb's copy carries only in-frame clones and drops some. Here the sample spans some 17,000 clones, approximately 82% being singletons. The chain couples TRBV14 to TRBJ2-3, with D tentatively TRBD2 (5 bases). This clonotype was sampled from a human donor with chronic lymphocytic leukemia. The sequenced sample was PBMCs, obtained before ibrutinib treatment. This CDR3 reads CASSWETDTQYF. The DNA for the CDR3 is TGTGCCAGCAGCTGGGAGACAGATACGCAGTATTTT.